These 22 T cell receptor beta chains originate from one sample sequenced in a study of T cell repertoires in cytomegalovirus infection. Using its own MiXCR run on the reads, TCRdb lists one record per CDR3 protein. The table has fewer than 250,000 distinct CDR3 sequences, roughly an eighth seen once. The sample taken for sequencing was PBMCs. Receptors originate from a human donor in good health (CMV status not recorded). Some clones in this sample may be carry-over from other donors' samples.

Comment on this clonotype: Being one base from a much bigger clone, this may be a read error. The CDR3 DNA reads as TGTGCCAACAGTTTAGGGCAGAGCGTTGATGAGCAGTTCTTC. It specifies CANSLGQSVDEQFF. The chain is built from TRBV12-3 or TRBV12-4 and TRBJ2-1; D is uncertain. The CDR3 covers 14 residues.

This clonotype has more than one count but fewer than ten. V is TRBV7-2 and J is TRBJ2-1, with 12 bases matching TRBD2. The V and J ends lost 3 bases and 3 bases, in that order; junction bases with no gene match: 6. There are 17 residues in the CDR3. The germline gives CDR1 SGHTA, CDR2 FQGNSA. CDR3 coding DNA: TGTGCCAGCAGCTTCCTCCCGACTAGCGGGAGCTACAATGAGCAGTTCTTC. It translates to CASSFLPTSGSYNEQFF.

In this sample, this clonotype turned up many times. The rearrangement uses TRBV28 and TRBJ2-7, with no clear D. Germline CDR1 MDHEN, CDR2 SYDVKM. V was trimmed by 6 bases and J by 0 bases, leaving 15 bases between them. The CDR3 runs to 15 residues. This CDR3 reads CASRGIPPSSYEQYF. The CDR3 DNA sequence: TGTGCCAGCAGGGGAATTCCCCCAAGCTCCTACGAGCAGTACTTC.

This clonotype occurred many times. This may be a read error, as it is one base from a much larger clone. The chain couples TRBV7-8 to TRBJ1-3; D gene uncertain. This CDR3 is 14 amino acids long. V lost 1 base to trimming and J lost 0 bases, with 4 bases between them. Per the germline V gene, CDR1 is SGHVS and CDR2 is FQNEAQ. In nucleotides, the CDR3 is TGTGCCAGCAGCTTAGACATCTCTGGAAACACCATATATTTT. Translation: CASSLDISGNTIYF.

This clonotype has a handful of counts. CDR3 sequence (DNA): TGTGCCAGCAGCTTAGAGGGGGGCAGGAGGGATGAGCAGTTCTTC. It codes for CASSLEGGRRDEQFF. The rearrangement uses TRBV7-9 and TRBJ2-1; either TRBD1 or TRBD2 may fit D (6 bases each). Trimming shortened V by 1 base and J by 8 bases, and 15 bases separated the two germline ends. Germline CDR1 is SEHNR and CDR2 is FQNEAQ (reference sequence). The CDR3 length is 15 residues.

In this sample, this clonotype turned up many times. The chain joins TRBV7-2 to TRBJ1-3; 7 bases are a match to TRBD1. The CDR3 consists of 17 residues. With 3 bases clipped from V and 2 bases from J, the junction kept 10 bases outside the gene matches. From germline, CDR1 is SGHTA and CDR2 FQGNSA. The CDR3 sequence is CASSFVSLTGAGNTIYF. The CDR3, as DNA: TGTGCCAGCAGCTTCGTCTCTCTTACAGGGGCTGGAAACACCATATATTTT.

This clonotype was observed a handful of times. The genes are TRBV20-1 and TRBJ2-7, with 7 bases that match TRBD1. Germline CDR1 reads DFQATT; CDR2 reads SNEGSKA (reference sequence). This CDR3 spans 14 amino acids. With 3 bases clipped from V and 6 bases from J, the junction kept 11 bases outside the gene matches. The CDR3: CSASRDRSLSEQYF. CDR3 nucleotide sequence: TGCAGTGCTAGTAGGGACAGATCCCTCTCCGAGCAGTACTTC.

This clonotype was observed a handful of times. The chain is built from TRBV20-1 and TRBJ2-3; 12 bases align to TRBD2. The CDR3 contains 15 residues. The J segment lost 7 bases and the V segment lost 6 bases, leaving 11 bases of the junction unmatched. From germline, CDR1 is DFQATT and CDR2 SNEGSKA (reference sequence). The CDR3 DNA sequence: TGCAGTGCCCCAGATAGGCTAGCGGGGGGGAATACGCAGTATTTT. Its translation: CSAPDRLAGGNTQYF.

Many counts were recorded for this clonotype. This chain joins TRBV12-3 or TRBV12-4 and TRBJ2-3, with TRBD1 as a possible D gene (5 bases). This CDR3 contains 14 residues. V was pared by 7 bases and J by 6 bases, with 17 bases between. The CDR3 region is CASKRSRDIDTQYF. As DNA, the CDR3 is TGTGCCAGCAAGAGGAGCAGGGATATCGATACGCAGTATTTT.

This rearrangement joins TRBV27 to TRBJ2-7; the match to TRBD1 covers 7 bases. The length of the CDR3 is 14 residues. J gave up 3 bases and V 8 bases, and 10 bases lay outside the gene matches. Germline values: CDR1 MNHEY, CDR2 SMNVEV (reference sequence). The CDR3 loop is CASGSRQGNYEQYF. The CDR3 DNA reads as TGTGCCAGCGGAAGCCGACAGGGTAACTACGAGCAGTACTTC.

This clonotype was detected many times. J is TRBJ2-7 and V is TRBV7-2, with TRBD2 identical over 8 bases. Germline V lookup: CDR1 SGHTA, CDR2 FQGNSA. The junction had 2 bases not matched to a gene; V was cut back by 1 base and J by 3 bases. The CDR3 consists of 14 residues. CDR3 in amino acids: CASSLGLAGYEQYF. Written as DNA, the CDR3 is TGTGCCAGCAGCTTAGGTCTAGCGGGCTACGAGCAGTACTTC.

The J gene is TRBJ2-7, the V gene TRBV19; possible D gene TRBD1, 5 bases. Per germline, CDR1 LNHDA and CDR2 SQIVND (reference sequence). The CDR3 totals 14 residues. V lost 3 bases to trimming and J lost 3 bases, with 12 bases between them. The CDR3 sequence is CASSMYQGGYEQYF. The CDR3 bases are TGTGCCAGTAGTATGTATCAGGGCGGCTACGAGCAGTACTTC.

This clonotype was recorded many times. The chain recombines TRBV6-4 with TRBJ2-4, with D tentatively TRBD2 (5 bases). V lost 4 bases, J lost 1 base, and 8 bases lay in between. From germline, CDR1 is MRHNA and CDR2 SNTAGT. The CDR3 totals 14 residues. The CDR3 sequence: CASSGRRAKNIQYF. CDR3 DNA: TGTGCCAGCAGTGGGAGGAGGGCCAAAAACATTCAGTACTTC.

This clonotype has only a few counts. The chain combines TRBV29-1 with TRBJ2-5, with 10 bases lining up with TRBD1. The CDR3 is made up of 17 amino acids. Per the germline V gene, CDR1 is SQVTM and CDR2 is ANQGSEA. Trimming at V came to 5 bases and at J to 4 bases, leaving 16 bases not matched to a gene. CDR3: CSVLRGGQGLFRETQYF. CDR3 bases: TGCAGCGTTCTTAGGGGGGGACAGGGGCTTTTTAGAGAGACCCAGTACTTC.

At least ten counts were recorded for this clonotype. The DNA for the CDR3 is TGTGCCAGCACGGGGCCGGGGCAAGAGACCCAGTACTTC. It translates to CASTGPGQETQYF. The rearrangement links TRBV7-2 to TRBJ2-5; the D call may be TRBD1 or TRBD2 (5 bases each). This CDR3 comprises 13 residues. Trimming removed 7 bases from V and 2 bases from J, with 11 bases in between. Per germline, CDR1 SGHTA and CDR2 FQGNSA.

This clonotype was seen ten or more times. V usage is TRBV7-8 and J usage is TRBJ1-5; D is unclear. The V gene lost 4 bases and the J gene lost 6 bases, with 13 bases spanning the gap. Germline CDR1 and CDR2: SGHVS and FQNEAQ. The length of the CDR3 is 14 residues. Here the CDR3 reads CASSYPPVSQPQHF. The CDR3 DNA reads TGTGCCAGCAGCTACCCCCCGGTGAGTCAGCCCCAGCATTTT.

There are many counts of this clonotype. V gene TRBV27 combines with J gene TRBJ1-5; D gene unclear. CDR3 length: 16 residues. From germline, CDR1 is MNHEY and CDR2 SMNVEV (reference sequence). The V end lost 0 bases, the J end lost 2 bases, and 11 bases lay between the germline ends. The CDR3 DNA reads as TGTGCCAGCAGTTTATCTCTGAGCCCAGGCAATCAGCCCCAGCATTTT. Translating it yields CASSLSLSPGNQPQHF.

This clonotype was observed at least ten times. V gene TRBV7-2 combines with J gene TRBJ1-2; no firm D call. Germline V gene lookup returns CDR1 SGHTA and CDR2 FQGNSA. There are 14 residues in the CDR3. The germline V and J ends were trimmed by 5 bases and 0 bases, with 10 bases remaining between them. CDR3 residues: CASSPRVTNYGYTF. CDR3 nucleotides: TGTGCCAGCAGCCCAAGGGTTACTAACTATGGCTACACCTTC.

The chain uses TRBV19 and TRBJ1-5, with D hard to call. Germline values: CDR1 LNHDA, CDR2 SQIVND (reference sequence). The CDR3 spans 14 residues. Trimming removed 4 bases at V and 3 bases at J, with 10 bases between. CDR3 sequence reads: CASSKAGHNQPQHF. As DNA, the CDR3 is TGTGCCAGTAGTAAGGCCGGGCACAATCAGCCCCAGCATTTT.

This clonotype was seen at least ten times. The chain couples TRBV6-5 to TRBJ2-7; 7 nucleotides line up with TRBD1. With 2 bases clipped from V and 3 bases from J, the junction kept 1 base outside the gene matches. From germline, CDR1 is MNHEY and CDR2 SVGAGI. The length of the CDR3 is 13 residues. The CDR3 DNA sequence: TGTGCCAGCAGTTACAACAGGGGCTACGAGCAGTACTTC. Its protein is CASSYNRGYEQYF.

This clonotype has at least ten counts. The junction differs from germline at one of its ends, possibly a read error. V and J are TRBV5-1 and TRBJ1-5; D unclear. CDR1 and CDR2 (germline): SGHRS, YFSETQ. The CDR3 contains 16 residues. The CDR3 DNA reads TGCGCCAGCAGCTTGGCCGGCCAAGGTAGCGATCAGCCCCAGCATTTT. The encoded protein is CASSLAGQGSDQPQHF.

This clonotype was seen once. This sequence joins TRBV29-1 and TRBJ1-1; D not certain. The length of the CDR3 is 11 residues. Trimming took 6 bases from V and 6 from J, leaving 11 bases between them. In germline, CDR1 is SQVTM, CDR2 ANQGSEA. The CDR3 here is CSVYDTPEAFF. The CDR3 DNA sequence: TGCAGCGTCTATGACACCCCTGAAGCTTTCTTT. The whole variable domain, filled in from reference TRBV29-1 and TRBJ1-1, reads SAVISQKPSRDICQRGTSLTIQCQVDSQVTMMFWYRQQPGQSLTLIATANQGSEATYESGFVIDKFPISRPNLTFSTLTVSNMSPEDSSIYLCSVYDTPEAFFGQGTRLTVV.